These 10 T cell receptor beta chains originate from one sample sequenced in a study of shared clonotypes between healthy human individuals. Naive CD8 cells, CD45RO-negative and positively selected for CCR7, excluded terminally differentiated effector memory CD45RA+ cells. Measured with immunoSEQ multiplex PCR; TCRdb has only the in-frame clones, and not every one. The table records over 2 million clones, about 95% of them present only once. The material sequenced was naive CD8+ T cells sorted from blood. These receptors were obtained from a man between 18 and 29 years old in good health.

This rearrangement joins TRBV5-5 to TRBJ2-7; D is perhaps TRBD1 (5 bases). V was cut by 1 base and J by 3 bases, with 11 bases left in between. The CDR3 runs 14 residues. The germline V gene has CDR1 SGHKS and CDR2 YYEKEE (reference sequence). The CDR3 protein is CASSLSQGYYEQYF. CDR3 in DNA: TGTGCCAGCAGCTTGTCGCAGGGATACTACGAGCAGTACTTC.

As to this clone: The same CDR3 can be traced to other DNA sequences in this sample. The rearrangement joins TRBV4-3 to TRBJ2-3; TRBD1 agrees at 7 bases. The J segment lost 0 bases and the V segment lost 2 bases, leaving 5 bases of the junction unmatched. The CDR3 is 16 residues long. CDR1 is LGHNA, CDR2 YSLEER, per germline. The DNA of the CDR3 is TGCGCCAGCAGCCAATTAACAGGGGTGAGCACAGATACGCAGTATTTT. Translating it yields CASSQLTGVSTDTQYF.

V usage is TRBV2 and J usage is TRBJ2-5; D remains unclear. Germline V gene sequence: CDR1 SNHLY, CDR2 FYNNEI. CDR3 length equals 15 residues. The V end was cut by 4 bases, the J end by 3 bases, with 15 bases between. CDR3 sequence reads: CASSAIPPVEETQYF. The DNA for the CDR3 is TGTGCCAGCAGTGCTATACCGCCGGTGGAAGAGACCCAGTACTTC.

V gene TRBV2 combines with J gene TRBJ2-1, with D hard to call. The CDR3 is made up of 13 amino acids. Trimming took off 8 bases at V and 3 bases at J, with 11 bases between the two ends. In germline, CDR1 is SNHLY, CDR2 FYNNEI. The chain's CDR3 is CASWPGIYNEQFF. The CDR3 DNA is TGTGCCAGCTGGCCAGGAATCTACAATGAGCAGTTCTTC.

A note on this clone: The sample has other DNA sequences that encode this CDR3 too. This chain links TRBV5-4 with TRBJ2-7; D not certain. Germline CDR1 and CDR2: SGHNT and YYREEE (reference sequence). Between the trimmed V and J ends, which lost 0 bases and 2 bases, there was a span of 6 bases. The CDR3 is 13 amino acids. CDR3 region: CASSLGLTYEQYF. The CDR3 coding sequence is TGTGCCAGCAGCTTGGGACTGACCTACGAGCAGTACTTC. Drawing the rest from reference TRBV5-4 and TRBJ2-7, the complete variable domain is ETGVTQSPTHLIKTRGQQVTLRCSSQSGHNTVSWYQQALGQGPQFIFQYYREEENGRGNFPPRFSGLQFPNYSSELNVNALELDDSALYLCASSLGLTYEQYFGPGTRLTVT.

The chain employs TRBV10-2 and TRBJ2-5; 9 nucleotides agree with TRBD2. V lost 5 bases to trimming and J lost 5 bases; unmatched junction nucleotides: 6. Germline CDR1 reads WSHSY; CDR2 reads SAAADI. This CDR3 is 14 amino acids long. The CDR3 region has the DNA TGCGCCAGCAGTCCCCGCGGGGGGGTGGAGACCCAGTACTTC. This sequence encodes CASSPRGGVETQYF.

This clone was seen a single time. V is TRBV27 and J is TRBJ1-5, with 7 bases lining up with TRBD1. Germline V lookup: CDR1 MNHEY, CDR2 SMNVEV (reference sequence). This CDR3 has 15 amino acids. With V trimmed by 6 bases and J by 1 base, 6 bases remained unmatched. The CDR3 sequence: CASRPDRRSNQPQHF. In DNA, the CDR3 is TGTGCCAGCAGACCGGACAGGCGAAGCAATCAGCCCCAGCATTTT.

This chain uses TRBV27 with TRBJ2-6; TRBD2 might be the D (5 bases). The CDR3 sequence is 16 residues long. Trimming took 2 bases from V and 3 from J, leaving 11 bases between them. Germline V gene sequence: CDR1 MNHEY, CDR2 SMNVEV (reference sequence). CDR3 residues: CASSLTGVDGANVLTF. The CDR3 bases are TGTGCCAGCAGTTTAACCGGGGTGGATGGGGCCAACGTCCTGACTTTC.

The genes are TRBV13 and TRBJ2-2; TRBD2 might be the D (6 bases). Trimming removed 3 bases from V and 5 bases from J, with 16 bases in between. Germline V CDR1 and CDR2: PRHDT, FYEKMQ (reference sequence). The length of the CDR3 is 16 residues. As DNA, the CDR3 is TGTGCCAGCAGCTTTTTTGAGCGGGTAGGAACCGGGGAGCTGTTTTTT. Residues: CASSFFERVGTGELFF.

This clone was recorded once. The chain recombines TRBV9 with TRBJ1-1; D not resolved. The V and J ends lost 4 bases and 0 bases respectively, with 13 bases between them. CDR3 size: 15 residues. CDR1 is SGDLS, CDR2 YYNGEE, per germline. CDR3 amino acids: CASSPIRDMNTEAFF. The CDR3 bases are TGTGCCAGCAGCCCCATTAGGGATATGAACACTGAAGCTTTCTTT.